The present entry profiles one T cell receptor beta chain with its context. Trimming removed 0 bases at V and 9 bases at J, with 19 bases between. Germline lookup yields CDR1 SGHVT and CDR2 SQSDAQ. This CDR3 is built from 16 residues. The data are from a study of blood T cell repertoires in COVID-19. On the study more broadly: The samples span acute and convalescent COVID-19 from the United States, Italy and Spain. Sample material is recorded as cDNA or gDNA derived from T cells, B-cell-depleted T cells, or PBMCs.

Generated by immunoSEQ multiplex PCR, the TCRdb table keeps only in-frame clones and is missing some. The sample contains 40,000 or so clones, around nine tenths of which appear only once. The chain combines TRBV7-4 with TRBJ2-3; a possible D gene is TRBD1 (6 bases). Sequenced input: peripheral blood. This clonotype originated in a human donor in a cohort sampled during active COVID-19. The CDR3 protein is CASSLAARGCCLTQYF. The CDR3 DNA reads as TGTGCCAGCAGCTTAGCTGCTAGGGGGTGCTGCCTCACGCAGTATTTT.